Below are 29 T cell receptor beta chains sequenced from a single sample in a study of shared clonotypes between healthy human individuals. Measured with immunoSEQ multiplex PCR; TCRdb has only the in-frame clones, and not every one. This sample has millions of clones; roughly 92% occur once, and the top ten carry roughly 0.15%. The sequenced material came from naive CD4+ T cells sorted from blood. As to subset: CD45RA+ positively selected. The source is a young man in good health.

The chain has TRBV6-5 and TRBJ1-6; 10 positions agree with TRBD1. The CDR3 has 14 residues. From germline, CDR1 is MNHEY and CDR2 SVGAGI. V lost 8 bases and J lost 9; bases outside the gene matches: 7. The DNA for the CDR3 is TGTGCCAGCGGGGGGACAGGGGTGACTTCACCCCTCCACTTT. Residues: CASGGTGVTSPLHF.

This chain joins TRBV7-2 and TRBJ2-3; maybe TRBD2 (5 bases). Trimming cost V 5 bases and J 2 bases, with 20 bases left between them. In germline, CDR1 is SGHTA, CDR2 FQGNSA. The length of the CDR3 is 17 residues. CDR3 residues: CASSPRRRVGPTDTQYF. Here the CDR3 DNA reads TGTGCCAGCAGCCCCCGCAGGCGGGTCGGGCCCACAGATACGCAGTATTTT.

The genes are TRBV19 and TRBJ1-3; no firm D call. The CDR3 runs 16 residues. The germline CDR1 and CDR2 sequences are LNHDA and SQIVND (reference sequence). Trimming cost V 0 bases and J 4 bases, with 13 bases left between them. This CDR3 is CASSIDPFPGGNTIYF. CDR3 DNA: TGTGCCAGTAGTATAGATCCATTCCCGGGGGGAAACACCATATATTTT.

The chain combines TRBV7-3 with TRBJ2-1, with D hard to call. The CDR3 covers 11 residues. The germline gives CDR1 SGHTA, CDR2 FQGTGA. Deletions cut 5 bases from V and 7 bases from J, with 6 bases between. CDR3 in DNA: TGTGCCAGCAGCCAAGGGAATGAGCAGTTCTTC. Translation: CASSQGNEQFF.

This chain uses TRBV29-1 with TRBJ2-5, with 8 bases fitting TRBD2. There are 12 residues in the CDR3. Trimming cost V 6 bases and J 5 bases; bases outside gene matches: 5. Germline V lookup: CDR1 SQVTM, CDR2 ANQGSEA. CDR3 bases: TGCAGCGTGACTAGCGTCTCGGAGACCCAGTACTTC. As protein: CSVTSVSETQYF.

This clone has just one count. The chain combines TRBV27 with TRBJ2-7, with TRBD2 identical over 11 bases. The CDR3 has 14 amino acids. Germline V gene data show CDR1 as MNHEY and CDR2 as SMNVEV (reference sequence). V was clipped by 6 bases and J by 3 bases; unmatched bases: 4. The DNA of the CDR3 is TGTGCCAGCAGATTCACTAGCGGGGGCTACGAGCAGTACTTC. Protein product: CASRFTSGGYEQYF.

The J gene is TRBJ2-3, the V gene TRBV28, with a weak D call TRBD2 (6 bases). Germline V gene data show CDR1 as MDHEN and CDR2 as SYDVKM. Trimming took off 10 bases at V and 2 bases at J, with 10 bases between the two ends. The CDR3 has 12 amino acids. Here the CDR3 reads CATRDSTDTQYF. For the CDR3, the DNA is TGTGCCACTCGGGACTCCACAGATACGCAGTATTTT. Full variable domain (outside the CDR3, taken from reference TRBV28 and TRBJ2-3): DVKVTQSSRYLVKRTGEKVFLECVQDMDHENMFWYRQDPGLGLRLIYFSYDVKMKEKGDIPEGYSVSREKKERFSLILESASTNQTSMYLCATRDSTDTQYFGPGTRLTVL.

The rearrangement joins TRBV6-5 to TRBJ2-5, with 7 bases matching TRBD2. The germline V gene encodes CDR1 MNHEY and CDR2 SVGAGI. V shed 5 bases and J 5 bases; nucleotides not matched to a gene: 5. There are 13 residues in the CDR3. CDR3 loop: CASSGGGAETQYF. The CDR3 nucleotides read TGTGCCAGCAGTGGGGGGGGAGCGGAGACCCAGTACTTC.

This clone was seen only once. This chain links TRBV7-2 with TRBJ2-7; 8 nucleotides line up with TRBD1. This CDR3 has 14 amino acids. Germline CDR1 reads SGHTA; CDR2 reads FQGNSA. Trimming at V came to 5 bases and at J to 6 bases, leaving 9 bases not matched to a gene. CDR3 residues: CASSRTQGEVEQYF. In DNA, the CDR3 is TGTGCCAGCAGCCGGACACAGGGGGAGGTCGAGCAGTACTTC.

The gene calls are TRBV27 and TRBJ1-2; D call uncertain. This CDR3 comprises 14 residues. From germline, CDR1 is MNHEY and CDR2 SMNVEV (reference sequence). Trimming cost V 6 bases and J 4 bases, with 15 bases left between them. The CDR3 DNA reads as TGTGCCAGCAGAAAGGAAGCCTTCTTCTATGGCTACACCTTC. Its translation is CASRKEAFFYGYTF.

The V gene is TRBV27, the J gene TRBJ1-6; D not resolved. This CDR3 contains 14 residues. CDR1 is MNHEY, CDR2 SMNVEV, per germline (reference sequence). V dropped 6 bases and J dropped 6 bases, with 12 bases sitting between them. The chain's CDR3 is CASSPTGPNSPLHF. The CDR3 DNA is TGTGCCAGCAGCCCCACCGGACCTAATTCACCCCTCCACTTT.

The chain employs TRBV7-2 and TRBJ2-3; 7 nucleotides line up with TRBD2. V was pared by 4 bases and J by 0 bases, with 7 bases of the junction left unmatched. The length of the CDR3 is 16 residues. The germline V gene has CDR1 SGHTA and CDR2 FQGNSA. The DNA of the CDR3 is TGTGCCAGCAGCTCGATGACTAGCTTCAGCACAGATACGCAGTATTTT. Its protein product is CASSSMTSFSTDTQYF. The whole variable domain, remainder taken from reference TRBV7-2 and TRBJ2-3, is GAGVSQSPSNKVTEKGKDVELRCDPISGHTALYWYRQSLGQGLEFLIYFQGNSAPDKSGLPSDRFSAERTGGSVSTLTIQRTQQEDSAVYLCASSSMTSFSTDTQYFGPGTRLTVL.

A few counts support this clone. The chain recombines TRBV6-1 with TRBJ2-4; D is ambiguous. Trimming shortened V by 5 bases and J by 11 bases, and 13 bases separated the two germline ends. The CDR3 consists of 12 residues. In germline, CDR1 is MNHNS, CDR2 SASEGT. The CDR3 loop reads CASSPPAVVQYF. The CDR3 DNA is TGTGCCAGCAGTCCCCCGGCTGTGGTTCAGTACTTC.

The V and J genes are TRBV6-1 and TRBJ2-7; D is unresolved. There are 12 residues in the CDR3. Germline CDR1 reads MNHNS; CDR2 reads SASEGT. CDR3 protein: CVSQLSSYEQYF. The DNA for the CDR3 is TGTGTGAGTCAGCTAAGCTCCTACGAGCAGTACTTC.

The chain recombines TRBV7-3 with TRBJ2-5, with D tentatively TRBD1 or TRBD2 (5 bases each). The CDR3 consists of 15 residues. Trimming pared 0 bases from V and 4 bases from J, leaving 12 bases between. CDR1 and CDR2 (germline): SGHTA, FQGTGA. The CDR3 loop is CASSLTQGPIETQYF. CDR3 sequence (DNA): TGTGCCAGCAGCTTAACGCAGGGACCCATAGAGACCCAGTACTTC.

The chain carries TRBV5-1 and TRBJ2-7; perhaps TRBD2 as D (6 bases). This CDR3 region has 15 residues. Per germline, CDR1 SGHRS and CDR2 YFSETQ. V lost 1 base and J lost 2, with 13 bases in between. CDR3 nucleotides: TGCGCCAGCAGCTTGAGTTTCAGCGGGCCCTACGAGCAGTACTTC. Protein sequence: CASSLSFSGPYEQYF.

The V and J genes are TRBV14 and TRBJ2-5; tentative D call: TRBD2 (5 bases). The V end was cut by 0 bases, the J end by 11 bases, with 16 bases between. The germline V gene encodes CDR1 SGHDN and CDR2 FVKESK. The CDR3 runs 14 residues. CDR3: CASSQDWAPWEQYF. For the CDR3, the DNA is TGTGCCAGCAGCCAAGACTGGGCGCCCTGGGAGCAGTACTTC.

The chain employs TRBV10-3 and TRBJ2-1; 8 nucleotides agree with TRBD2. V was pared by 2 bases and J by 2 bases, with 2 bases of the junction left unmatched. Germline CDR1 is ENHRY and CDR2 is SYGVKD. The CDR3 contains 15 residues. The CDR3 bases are TGTGCCATCAGTGAGATCGGGGGGGCCTACAATGAGCAGTTCTTC. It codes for CAISEIGGAYNEQFF.

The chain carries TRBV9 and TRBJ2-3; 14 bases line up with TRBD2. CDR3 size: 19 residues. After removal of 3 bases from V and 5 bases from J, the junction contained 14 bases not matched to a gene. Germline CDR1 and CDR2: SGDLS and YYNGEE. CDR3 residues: CASSEALSGTSGGGDTQYF. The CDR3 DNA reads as TGTGCCAGCAGCGAAGCACTATCCGGGACTAGCGGGGGAGGAGATACGCAGTATTTT.

The CDR3 reads CASSPSGGWEQFF. The CDR3 DNA follows: TGTGCCAGCAGCCCTAGCGGGGGATGGGAGCAGTTCTTC. The J gene is TRBJ2-1, the V gene TRBV7-2, with 10 bases lining up with TRBD2. V was clipped by 5 bases and J by 10 bases; unmatched bases: 5. Germline CDR1 and CDR2: SGHTA and FQGNSA. This CDR3 region has 13 residues.

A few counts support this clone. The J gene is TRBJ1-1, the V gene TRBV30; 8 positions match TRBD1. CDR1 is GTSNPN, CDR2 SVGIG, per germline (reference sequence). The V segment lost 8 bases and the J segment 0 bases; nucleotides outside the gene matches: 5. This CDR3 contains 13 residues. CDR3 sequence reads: CATGGQVNTEAFF. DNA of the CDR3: TGTGCCACCGGGGGACAGGTGAACACTGAAGCTTTCTTT.

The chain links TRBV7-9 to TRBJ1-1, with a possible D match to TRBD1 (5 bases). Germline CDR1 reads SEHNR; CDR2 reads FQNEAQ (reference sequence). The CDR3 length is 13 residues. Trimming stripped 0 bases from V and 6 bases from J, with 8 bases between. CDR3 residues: CASSLALGAEAFF. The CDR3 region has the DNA TGTGCCAGCAGCTTAGCGCTAGGGGCTGAAGCTTTCTTT. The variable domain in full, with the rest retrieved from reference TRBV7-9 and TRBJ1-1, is DTGVSQNPRHKITKRGQNVTFRCDPISEHNRLYWYRQTLGQGPEFLTYFQNEAQLEKSRLLSDRFSAERPKGSFSTLEIQRTEQGDSAMYLCASSLALGAEAFFGQGTRLTVV.

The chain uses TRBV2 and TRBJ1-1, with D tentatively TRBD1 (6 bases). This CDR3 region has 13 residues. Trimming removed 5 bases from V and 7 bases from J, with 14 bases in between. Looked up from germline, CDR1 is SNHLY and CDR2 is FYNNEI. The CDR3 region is CASSSGGADEAFF. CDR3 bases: TGTGCCAGCAGTTCCGGGGGGGCGGATGAAGCTTTCTTT.

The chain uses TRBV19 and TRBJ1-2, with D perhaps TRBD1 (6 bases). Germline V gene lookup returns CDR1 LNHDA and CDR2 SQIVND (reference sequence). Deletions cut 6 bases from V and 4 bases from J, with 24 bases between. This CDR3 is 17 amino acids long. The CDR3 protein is CASSAGGGYQIGYGYTF. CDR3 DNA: TGTGCCAGTAGCGCCGGTGGGGGCTATCAGATCGGCTATGGCTACACCTTC.

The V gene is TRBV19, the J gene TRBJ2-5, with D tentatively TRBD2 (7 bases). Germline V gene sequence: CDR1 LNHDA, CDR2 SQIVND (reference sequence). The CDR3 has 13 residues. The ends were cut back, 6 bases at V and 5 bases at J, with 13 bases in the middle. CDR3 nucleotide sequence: TGTGCCAGTAGATCCGGGGGGCTTGAGACCCAGTACTTC. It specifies CASRSGGLETQYF.

CDR3 sequence reads: CASSRGSPEEEYF. CDR3 nucleotide sequence: TGTGCCAGCAGCAGGGGGAGCCCAGAGGAGGAGTACTTC. V is TRBV6-5 and J is TRBJ2-5; TRBD1 matches 7 bases. With 6 bases clipped from V and 12 bases from J, the junction kept 13 bases outside the gene matches. Germline CDR1 is MNHEY and CDR2 is SVGAGI. The CDR3 runs to 13 residues.

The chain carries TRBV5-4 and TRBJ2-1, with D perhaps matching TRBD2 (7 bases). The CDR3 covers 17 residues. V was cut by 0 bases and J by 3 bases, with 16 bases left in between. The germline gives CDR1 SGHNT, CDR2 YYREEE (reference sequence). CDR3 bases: TGTGCCAGCAGCTTGGAGGTAGGGCGGGGGCTCTACAATGAGCAGTTCTTC. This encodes CASSLEVGRGLYNEQFF.

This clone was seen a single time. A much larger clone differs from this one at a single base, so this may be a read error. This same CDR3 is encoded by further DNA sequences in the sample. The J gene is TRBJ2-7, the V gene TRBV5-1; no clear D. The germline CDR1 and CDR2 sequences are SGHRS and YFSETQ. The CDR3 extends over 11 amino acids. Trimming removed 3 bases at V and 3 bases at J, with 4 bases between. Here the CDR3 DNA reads TGCGCCAGCAGCTCCTACTACGAGCAGTACTTC. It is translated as CASSSYYEQYF.

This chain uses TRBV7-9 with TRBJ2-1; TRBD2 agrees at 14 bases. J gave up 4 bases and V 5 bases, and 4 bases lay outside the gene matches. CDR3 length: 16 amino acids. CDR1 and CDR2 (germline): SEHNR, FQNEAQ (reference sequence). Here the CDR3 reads CASSTGLAGVYNEQFF. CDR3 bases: TGTGCCAGCAGCACGGGACTAGCGGGGGTATACAATGAGCAGTTCTTC.